This T cell receptor beta chain was obtained from a study of blood T cells in healthy people across ages. This clonotype was detected only a few times. No antigen is known for it. The donors, all healthy, were Caucasians living in Russia, aged about 6 to 100. Study-level results: While age rose, TCR beta diversity per million T cells dropped in a roughly linear way. Donors of long life had a larger count of naive CD4+ cells and greater diversity than aged donors.

A second PCR of roughly 7 to 11 cycles used a sample-barcoded 5' primer and a J-beta primer mix. TCRdb recomputed calls from the 5' RACE reads with MiXCR, one row per CDR3 protein. Of some 800,000 distinct CDR3 sequences listed, roughly 25% are singletons. Germline V gives CDR1 MDHEN, CDR2 SYDVKM. The CDR3 is 16 amino acids. V gave up 4 bases and J gave up 5 bases; unmatched junction bases: 9. The same sample was also studied in work on T cells of mothers and their children. That publication notes: Slightly higher but non-significant overlap marked related mother-child pairs versus unrelated pairs.

This receptor was taken from a boy younger than 18 in good health. The V and J genes are TRBV28 and TRBJ1-3, with 9 bases fitting TRBD1. The sample comprised blood. The CDR3, as DNA: TGTGCCAGCAGTTGGGAGCCCGACAGGGGGAGAAACACCATATATTTT. Its protein product is CASSWEPDRGRNTIYF.